A single sample is the source of the 30 T cell receptor beta chains below, sequenced in a study of blood T cell repertoires in COVID-19. Produced via immunoSEQ multiplex PCR; TCRdb's table is partial and in-frame only. The data hold 92,000 or so clones, with around 72% observed a single time. Material for sequencing was peripheral blood. The receptors were sampled from a woman aged 80 or over with acute or convalescent COVID-19.

The CDR3 DNA follows: TGTGCCAGCTCACCAATCAGAACAGATACGCAGTATTTT. Translating gives CASSPIRTDTQYF. The chain recombines TRBV18 with TRBJ2-3; D call uncertain. Looked up from germline, CDR1 is KGHSH and CDR2 is LQKENI. The ends were cut back, 2 bases at V and 3 bases at J, with 6 bases in the middle. The CDR3 extends over 13 amino acids.

The chain joins TRBV2 to TRBJ1-2; D call uncertain. V lost 7 bases and J 0 bases, leaving 9 bases between the germline ends. Germline loops: CDR1 SNHLY, CDR2 FYNNEI. The CDR3 length is 13 residues. CDR3 in DNA: TGTGCCAGCAATCGGGGATCTAACTATGGCTACACCTTC. This encodes CASNRGSNYGYTF.

The V and J genes are TRBV5-1 and TRBJ1-1, with 7 bases fitting TRBD1. J was trimmed by 0 bases and V by 3 bases; bases with no gene match: 5. CDR3 length equals 15 residues. CDR1 and CDR2 from the germline V gene are SGHRS and YFSETQ. The CDR3 nucleotides are TGCGCCAGCAGCTCGGGACAGAATTTGAACACTGAAGCTTTCTTT. Its protein is CASSSGQNLNTEAFF.

The chain joins TRBV9 to TRBJ2-3, with 8 nucleotides matching TRBD2. Germline values: CDR1 SGDLS, CDR2 YYNGEE. J was trimmed by 3 bases and V by 0 bases; bases with no gene match: 6. CDR3 length: 16 residues. The CDR3 reads CASSVVHRGGTDTQYF. Written as DNA, the CDR3 is TGTGCCAGCAGCGTAGTACACCGCGGGGGGACAGATACGCAGTATTTT.

The gene calls are TRBV29-1 and TRBJ1-1; 10 bases are shared with TRBD1. The germline CDR1 and CDR2 sequences are SQVTM and ANQGSEA. The length of the CDR3 is 13 residues. V dropped 3 bases and J dropped 5; count of bases not matched to a gene: 3. DNA of the CDR3: TGCAGCGTTGAGCCGGGACAGGGGACTGAAGCTTTCTTT. It codes for CSVEPGQGTEAFF. The full variable domain, its missing parts supplied by reference TRBV29-1 and TRBJ1-1, is SAVISQKPSRDICQRGTSLTIQCQVDSQVTMMFWYRQQPGQSLTLIATANQGSEATYESGFVIDKFPISRPNLTFSTLTVSNMSPEDSSIYLCSVEPGQGTEAFFGQGTRLTVV.

The chain links TRBV27 to TRBJ2-5; 8 bases are a match to TRBD1. CDR1 is MNHEY and CDR2 is SMNVEV in the germline V gene (reference sequence). With 8 bases clipped from V and 4 bases from J, the junction kept 9 bases outside the gene matches. The CDR3 consists of 14 residues. The CDR3, as DNA: TGTGCCAGCCGAATGCAGGGGGCGGTAGAGACCCAGTACTTC. It specifies CASRMQGAVETQYF.

This clone was counted once. The chain recombines TRBV5-4 with TRBJ2-7; the D gene is possibly TRBD2 (6 bases). The CDR3 has 13 residues. Germline CDR1 SGHNT, CDR2 YYREEE (reference sequence). Trimming removed 3 bases from V and 4 bases from J, with 11 bases in between. The CDR3 protein is CASSWRGRYEQYF. The CDR3 region has the DNA TGTGCCAGCAGCTGGCGGGGTCGGTACGAGCAGTACTTC.

The table lists this clone with a count of one. The chain joins TRBV15 to TRBJ2-5; a possible D gene is TRBD1 (5 bases). With 0 bases removed from V and 5 bases from J, the gap between germline ends came to 16 bases. CDR3 length: 16 amino acids. Germline assignment: CDR1 LNHNV and CDR2 YYDKDF (reference sequence). The CDR3 bases are TGTGCCACCAGCAGAGATCTGATAGTAGGGGTGGAGACCCAGTACTTC. Protein product: CATSRDLIVGVETQYF.

The rearrangement uses TRBV9 and TRBJ1-2; D gene uncertain. There are 14 residues in the CDR3. Trimming stripped 0 bases from V and 8 bases from J, with 14 bases between. CDR1 is SGDLS, CDR2 YYNGEE, per germline. The CDR3 DNA follows: TGTGCCAGCAGCGTAGACGGGAGGTTGGGGGGCTACACCTTC. Its protein product is CASSVDGRLGGYTF.

The chain uses TRBV12-3 or TRBV12-4 and TRBJ2-2; 7 bases match TRBD2. The V and J ends lost 3 bases and 7 bases, in that order; junction bases with no gene match: 2. The CDR3 is 13 amino acids. The CDR3 sequence is CASSFSSGGELFF. For the CDR3, the DNA is TGTGCCAGCAGTTTTTCTAGCGGCGGGGAGCTGTTTTTT.

As regards this clone: Additional DNA sequences in this sample encode the identical CDR3. The chain has TRBV18 and TRBJ1-2; 12 nucleotides agree with TRBD1. This CDR3 comprises 16 residues. Germline assignment: CDR1 KGHSH and CDR2 LQKENI. Trimming at V came to 3 bases and at J to 6 bases, leaving 8 bases not matched to a gene. The CDR3 loop is CASSPPGQGALDGYTF. Here the CDR3 DNA reads TGTGCCAGCTCACCCCCGGGACAGGGGGCATTGGATGGCTACACCTTC.

This chain connects TRBV5-4 to TRBJ2-2; TRBD2 aligns across 13 bases. Per the germline V gene, CDR1 is SGHNT and CDR2 is YYREEE (reference sequence). V lost 4 bases and J lost 6; bases outside the gene matches: 3. The CDR3 loop spans 15 amino acids. The CDR3 region has the DNA TGTGCCAGCAGCCCAGGACTAGCGGGGGCCGGGGAGCTGTTTTTT. It is translated as CASSPGLAGAGELFF.

The chain recombines TRBV24-1 with TRBJ1-2; D not resolved. CDR3 length equals 13 residues. Trimming left V 4 bases short and J 4 bases short, with 9 bases between. Germline CDR1 KGHDR, CDR2 SFDVKD. In DNA, the CDR3 is TGTGCCACCAGTGACCCGGGTTTCTATGGCTACACCTTC. It yields the protein CATSDPGFYGYTF.

This clone came up a few times. The CDR3 spells CASSVSGRTDEQYF. The CDR3, as DNA: TGTGCCAGCAGTGTTTCTGGACGGACAGATGAGCAGTACTTC. The chain uses TRBV2 and TRBJ2-7; TRBD1 might be the D (6 bases). V lost 4 bases, J lost 7 bases, and 17 bases lay in between. The length of the CDR3 is 14 residues. In germline, CDR1 is SNHLY, CDR2 FYNNEI.

A few counts support this clone. The V gene is TRBV18, the J gene TRBJ1-1; no clear D gene. V was clipped by 0 bases and J by 5 bases, with 19 bases between them. CDR1 and CDR2 from the germline V gene are KGHSH and LQKENI. The CDR3 length is 17 residues. For the CDR3, the DNA is TGTGCCAGCTCACCACCGGGAGCACCTACGGAAGGGACTGAAGCTTTCTTT. This sequence encodes CASSPPGAPTEGTEAFF.

In this sample, this clone turned up many times. This chain uses TRBV10-3 with TRBJ2-1; D not certain. This CDR3 contains 14 residues. V lost 7 bases to trimming and J lost 3 bases, with 13 bases between them. CDR1 and CDR2 from the germline V gene are ENHRY and SYGVKD. The CDR3 DNA reads TGTGCCATCATGTATAGTGATATCTACAATGAGCAGTTCTTC. Its translation is CAIMYSDIYNEQFF.

In its sample, this clone was seen many times. V gene TRBV5-1 combines with J gene TRBJ1-2, with D hard to call. V was clipped by 7 bases and J by 3 bases, with 19 bases between them. The CDR3 runs 15 residues. CDR1 SGHRS and CDR2 YFSETQ come from the germline V gene. The CDR3 DNA follows: TGCGCCAGCCACATAACGGGTGTCGGTGACTATGGCTACACCTTC. As protein: CASHITGVGDYGYTF.

The CDR3 loop is CAISEFQGAQRENGYTF. The CDR3 region has the DNA TGTGCCATCAGTGAGTTTCAGGGGGCGCAAAGGGAGAATGGCTACACCTTC. V gene TRBV10-3 combines with J gene TRBJ1-2, with 8 bases that match TRBD1. Germline CDR1 ENHRY, CDR2 SYGVKD. The CDR3 sequence is 17 residues long. Losses at the gene ends were 1 base for V and 6 bases for J; bases not matched to a gene: 13.

The J gene is TRBJ2-5, the V gene TRBV9, with 8 nucleotides matching TRBD2. The germline V gene encodes CDR1 SGDLS and CDR2 YYNGEE. The CDR3 spans 16 residues. V was clipped by 0 bases and J by 2 bases; unmatched bases: 6. CDR3 in DNA: TGTGCCAGCAGCGTAGAAGATAGCGGGGCACAAGAGACCCAGTACTTC. Its translation is CASSVEDSGAQETQYF.

The chain couples TRBV28 to TRBJ2-5, with 8 bases aligning to TRBD2. Germline CDR1 and CDR2: MDHEN and SYDVKM. Trimming took 7 bases from V and 2 from J; bases not matched to a gene: 3. This CDR3 spans 13 amino acids. CDR3 region: CASTAGGQETQYF. In nucleotides, the CDR3 is TGTGCCAGCACCGCGGGGGGTCAAGAGACCCAGTACTTC.

The CDR3 loop is CASRGQGMWQYF. The CDR3 DNA sequence: TGTGCCAGCAGGGGCCAGGGGATGTGGCAGTACTTC. The chain joins TRBV6-5 to TRBJ2-7, with D perhaps matching TRBD1 (6 bases). Trimming took off 6 bases at V and 9 bases at J, with 15 bases between the two ends. Germline V lookup: CDR1 MNHEY, CDR2 SVGAGI. This CDR3 is built from 12 residues.

The chain uses TRBV5-6 and TRBJ2-1; D uncertain. The CDR3 is 14 amino acids. Trimming shortened V by 1 base and J by 1 base, and 6 bases separated the two germline ends. Germline assignment: CDR1 SGHDT and CDR2 YYEEEE. The CDR3 nucleotides are TGTGCCAGCAGCTTGCCCTATTCCTACAATGAGCAGTTCTTC. Amino acids: CASSLPYSYNEQFF.

The rearrangement uses TRBV19 and TRBJ1-1; 7 bases fit TRBD1. V lost 6 bases and J lost 9; bases outside the gene matches: 7. Looked up from germline, CDR1 is LNHDA and CDR2 is SQIVND (reference sequence). This CDR3 has 12 residues. The CDR3, as DNA: TGTGCCAGTAGCCAAGACAGGGCTCAAGCTTTCTTT. As protein: CASSQDRAQAFF.

This rearrangement joins TRBV2 to TRBJ1-1; 8 nucleotides agree with TRBD1. V shed 4 bases and J 4 bases; nucleotides not matched to a gene: 8. The CDR3 is 15 residues long. Per the germline V gene, CDR1 is SNHLY and CDR2 is FYNNEI. CDR3 sequence: CASSATGAELTEAFF. The CDR3 nucleotides read TGTGCCAGCAGTGCGACAGGGGCGGAGCTCACTGAAGCTTTCTTT.

There are a few counts of this clone. This chain uses TRBV3-1 (or the pseudogene TRBV3-2) with TRBJ1-2, with 8 bases aligning to TRBD1. The V gene's germline CDR1 is LGHDT and CDR2 YNNKEL (reference sequence). The CDR3 loop spans 14 amino acids. CDR3 sequence: CASQNRQGARGYTF. Written as DNA, the CDR3 is TGTGCGAGCCAGAATCGGCAGGGGGCCCGAGGCTACACCTTC.

The chain has TRBV25-1 and TRBJ2-1; D is perhaps TRBD1 (8 bases). Germline-derived CDR1 and CDR2 are MGHDK and SYGVNS. Trimming cost V 2 bases and J 5 bases, with 13 bases left between them. The CDR3 is 15 amino acids. The CDR3 sequence is CASSETGGDHNEQFF. As DNA, the CDR3 is TGTGCCAGCAGTGAAACAGGGGGGGATCACAATGAGCAGTTCTTC.

J is TRBJ2-2 and V is TRBV10-2; D may be TRBD1 (7 bases). CDR1 and CDR2 from the germline V gene are WSHSY and SAAADI. The CDR3 is 14 amino acids. V was shortened by 2 bases and J by 6 bases, with 10 bases between the two germline ends. This CDR3 is CASSEVRGAGELFF. CDR3 bases: TGCGCCAGCAGTGAGGTCAGGGGGGCCGGGGAGCTGTTTTTT.

The V call is TRBV6-5, the J call TRBJ1-2, with a tentative D call TRBD1 (6 bases). Deletions cut 4 bases from V and 8 bases from J, with 17 bases between. Per germline, CDR1 MNHEY and CDR2 SVGAGI. The CDR3 extends over 14 amino acids. CDR3 sequence reads: CASSSQNRVEGYTF. CDR3 DNA sequence: TGTGCCAGCAGTTCCCAAAACAGGGTCGAGGGCTACACCTTC.

The V call is TRBV2, the J call TRBJ1-4; TRBD1 aligns across 7 bases. Germline trimming cut 7 bases from V and 0 bases from J; bases unmatched to any gene: 5. Germline V gene lookup returns CDR1 SNHLY and CDR2 FYNNEI. The CDR3 covers 15 residues. CDR3 coding DNA: TGTGCCAGCAAGCAGGACAGGTCAACTAATGAAAAACTGTTTTTT. Amino acid sequence: CASKQDRSTNEKLFF. The full variable domain, completed using reference TRBV2 and TRBJ1-4, is EPEVTQTPSHQVTQMGQEVILRCVPISNHLYFYWYRQILGQKVEFLVSFYNNEISEKSEIFDDQFSVERPDGSNFTLKIRSTKLEDSAMYFCASKQDRSTNEKLFFGSGTQLSVL.

V gene TRBV15 combines with J gene TRBJ1-5; a possible D gene is TRBD1 (6 bases). This CDR3 contains 16 residues. The germline CDR1 and CDR2 sequences are LNHNV and YYDKDF (reference sequence). V lost 0 bases to trimming and J lost 5 bases, with 14 bases between them. The CDR3 here is CATSRDRRGADQPQHF. The CDR3 DNA follows: TGTGCCACCAGCAGAGATCGGCGGGGGGCGGATCAGCCCCAGCATTTT.